The present T cell receptor (beta chain) was sequenced within a study of shared clonotypes between healthy human individuals. Positively selected for CCR7, the CD45RO-negative cells used as naive CD8 cells excluded terminally differentiated effector memory CD45RA+ cells. The ends were cut back, 0 bases at V and 0 bases at J, with 11 bases in the middle. CDR1 is SGHVS and CDR2 is FNYEAQ in the germline V gene. The CDR3 runs 16 residues. The repertoire was sequenced with immunoSEQ multiplex PCR; TCRdb's copy has only in-frame clones and lacks some. The data contain 2 million to 2.5 million clones, roughly 94% of them singletons.

The source material was naive CD8+ T cells sorted from blood. The TCR originated in a man aged 18 to 29 in good health. The gene calls are TRBV7-6 and TRBJ1-2; D perhaps matches TRBD1 (6 bases). This chain's CDR3 is CASSLAGAGANYGYTF. DNA for the CDR3: TGTGCCAGCAGCTTAGCGGGGGCAGGAGCTAACTATGGCTACACCTTC.